The 29 T cell receptor beta chains given below trace back to one sample, sequenced in a study of cytomegalovirus exposure and HLA in healthy donors. 13 Jbeta primers and 60 Vbeta primers were used for the PCR. The repertoire was sequenced with immunoSEQ multiplex PCR; TCRdb's copy has only in-frame clones and lacks some. This table holds around 190,000 clones, more than 75% found once. Material: PBMCs. Receptors were obtained from a woman in her twenties or thirties in good health and CMV-seropositive.

V gene TRBV7-9 combines with J gene TRBJ2-7; TRBD2 aligns across 10 bases. Trimming at V came to 4 bases and at J to 5 bases, leaving 5 bases not matched to a gene. This CDR3 has 14 residues. CDR1 is SEHNR, CDR2 FQNEAQ, per germline (reference sequence). The chain's CDR3 is CASSSSGRGHEQYF. In DNA, the CDR3 is TGTGCCAGCAGCTCTAGCGGGAGAGGGCACGAGCAGTACTTC.

The V call is TRBV10-3, the J call TRBJ2-7; 11 bases are a match to TRBD2. The CDR3 totals 15 residues. The ends lost 6 bases at V and 0 bases at J; junction bases unmatched: 4. CDR1 is ENHRY and CDR2 is SYGVKD in the germline V gene. The CDR3 bases are TGTGCCATCAGAGGTAGCGGGGGGGACTCCTACGAGCAGTACTTC. The encoded protein is CAIRGSGGDSYEQYF.

V is TRBV4-2 and J is TRBJ1-4, with a tentative D call TRBD1 (6 bases). Trimming removed 4 bases at V and 6 bases at J, with 12 bases between. The CDR3 contains 14 residues. Looked up from germline, CDR1 is LGHNA and CDR2 is YNFKEQ. The DNA of the CDR3 is TGTGCCAGCAGCCTACAGGGAATTGATGAAAAACTGTTTTTT. Its translation is CASSLQGIDEKLFF.

The chain joins TRBV4-1 to TRBJ2-5; D remains ambiguous. Trimming shortened V by 1 base and J by 5 bases, and 5 bases separated the two germline ends. The germline gives CDR1 MGHRA, CDR2 YSYEKL. The CDR3 is 12 residues long. The CDR3 DNA reads as TGCGCCAGCAGCCAAGTCGCGGAGACCCAGTACTTC. The encoded protein is CASSQVAETQYF.

As regards this clone: The junction departs from germline at one end; a sequencing error may be responsible. The V call is TRBV19, the J call TRBJ1-3; no reliable D call. This CDR3 has 16 amino acids. Per the germline V gene, CDR1 is LNHDA and CDR2 is SQIVND (reference sequence). The CDR3 reads CASSIGRHGSGNTIYF. For the CDR3, the DNA is TGTGCTAGTAGTATAGGGCGACACGGCTCTGGAAACACCATATATTTT.

In the case of this clone: An end of the junction does not agree with germline; a read error may underlie this. The chain uses TRBV7-9 and TRBJ2-2, with a tentative D call TRBD2 (5 bases). Germline CDR1 and CDR2: SEHNR and FQNEAQ (reference sequence). The CDR3 covers 12 residues. The chain's CDR3 is CSSSPEVGELFF. The CDR3 DNA follows: TGTTCCAGCAGCCCGGAGGTCGGGGAGCTGTTTTTT.

The chain links TRBV7-3 to TRBJ2-7; D perhaps matches TRBD2 (7 bases). The CDR3 spans 16 residues. From germline, CDR1 is SGHTA and CDR2 FQGTGA. Trimming removed 5 bases at V and 0 bases at J, with 17 bases between. The CDR3: CASSPPRGGDSYEQYF. DNA for the CDR3: TGTGCCAGCAGCCCCCCGAGGGGGGGGGACTCCTACGAGCAGTACTTC.

V gene TRBV5-1 combines with J gene TRBJ2-7; a possible D gene is TRBD2 (6 bases). V lost 4 bases, J lost 6 bases, and 11 bases lay in between. The CDR3 has 12 residues. Germline V gene data show CDR1 as SGHRS and CDR2 as YFSETQ. The CDR3: CASSRDSSEQYF. CDR3 DNA sequence: TGCGCCAGCAGCAGGGACTCTAGCGAGCAGTACTTC.

This clone was counted between two and nine times. V usage is TRBV11-3 and J usage is TRBJ1-1, with D hard to call. Looked up from germline, CDR1 is SGHNT and CDR2 is YENEEA. This CDR3 comprises 15 residues. Trimming took 1 base from V and 1 from J, leaving 10 bases between them. The CDR3 region has the DNA TGTGCCAGCAGCTTAGGCGTGAGGAGGAACACTGAAGCTTTCTTT. Protein product: CASSLGVRRNTEAFF.

This clone occurred a few times. J is TRBJ1-5 and V is TRBV5-1, with D tentatively TRBD1 (5 bases). Looked up from germline, CDR1 is SGHRS and CDR2 is YFSETQ. This CDR3 has 14 amino acids. Deletions cut 4 bases from V and 6 bases from J, with 14 bases between. DNA for the CDR3: TGCGCCAGCAGCCTCACACTCGGGGGTCAGCCCCAGCATTTT. Protein sequence: CASSLTLGGQPQHF.

As DNA, the CDR3 is TGTGCCAGCAGACGACAGGGTGGGGGCTCCTACAATGAGCAGTTCTTC. Translating gives CASRRQGGGSYNEQFF. The genes are TRBV28 and TRBJ2-1; 7 bases are a match to TRBD1. The ends lost 6 bases at V and 0 bases at J; junction bases unmatched: 8. Germline V gene sequence: CDR1 MDHEN, CDR2 SYDVKM. The CDR3 runs 16 residues.

Only a few counts were recorded for this clone. This chain joins TRBV29-1 and TRBJ2-7, with a possible D match to TRBD1 (6 bases). This CDR3 is built from 13 residues. The germline V and J ends were trimmed by 5 bases and 7 bases, with 18 bases remaining between them. Germline V gene sequence: CDR1 SQVTM, CDR2 ANQGSEA. CDR3 sequence: CSVQGHRRWEQYF. CDR3 DNA sequence: TGCAGCGTTCAGGGACATCGGAGGTGGGAGCAGTACTTC.

The chain couples TRBV7-9 to TRBJ2-5; 7 bases line up with TRBD2. V lost 4 bases and J lost 5; bases outside the gene matches: 16. Per germline, CDR1 SEHNR and CDR2 FQNEAQ (reference sequence). This CDR3 is built from 17 residues. This CDR3 is CASSSPVRGGLRETQYF. The CDR3 region has the DNA TGTGCCAGCAGCTCACCGGTCCGGGGAGGGTTACGGGAGACCCAGTACTTC.

The chain links TRBV10-3 to TRBJ1-5; D possibly corresponds to TRBD1 (6 bases). The CDR3 runs to 13 residues. The V end lost 2 bases, the J end lost 5 bases, and 7 bases lay between the germline ends. Per the germline V gene, CDR1 is ENHRY and CDR2 is SYGVKD. CDR3 nucleotide sequence: TGTGCCATCAGTGAGGAGGGGGATCAGCCCCAGCATTTT. Its protein product is CAISEEGDQPQHF.

CDR3 amino acids: CASSFGLGTDTQYF. DNA of the CDR3: TGTGCCAGCAGCTTCGGACTTGGGACAGATACGCAGTATTTT. The genes are TRBV5-4 and TRBJ2-3, with D possibly matching TRBD2 (5 bases). Germline V gives CDR1 SGHNT, CDR2 YYREEE (reference sequence). V was pared by 2 bases and J by 3 bases, with 10 bases between. This CDR3 is built from 14 residues.

The chain uses TRBV9 and TRBJ2-7; D is unresolved. The CDR3 has 14 residues. Trimming shortened V by 4 bases and J by 2 bases, and 13 bases separated the two germline ends. Germline lookup yields CDR1 SGDLS and CDR2 YYNGEE. CDR3 residues: CASSPSGSTYEQYF. The CDR3 DNA reads TGTGCCAGCAGCCCAAGTGGCTCGACCTACGAGCAGTACTTC.

This chain links TRBV30 with TRBJ1-2; D unclear. V lost 2 bases to trimming and J lost 4 bases, with 14 bases between them. Germline V CDR1 and CDR2: GTSNPN, SVGIG (reference sequence). The CDR3 totals 14 residues. CDR3 nucleotide sequence: TGTGCCTGGAGTTTATACAGTCGTACCTATGGCTACACCTTC. The encoded protein is CAWSLYSRTYGYTF.

The chain combines TRBV11-2 with TRBJ2-1, with 7 bases aligning to TRBD1. CDR3 length: 15 amino acids. Unmatched junction bases numbered 10, after V lost 5 bases and J lost 6 bases. In germline, CDR1 is SGHAT, CDR2 FQNNGV. This CDR3 reads CASSTRQGSGNEQFF. CDR3 in DNA: TGTGCCAGCAGCACCCGACAGGGTTCGGGCAATGAGCAGTTCTTC.

This clone occurred a few times. The chain has TRBV27 and TRBJ1-5; D is possibly TRBD1 (5 bases). The germline V gene encodes CDR1 MNHEY and CDR2 SMNVEV (reference sequence). V was cut by 9 bases and J by 5 bases, with 11 bases left in between. The CDR3 consists of 12 residues. CDR3 sequence reads: CASGVGDQPQHF. CDR3 in DNA: TGTGCCAGTGGGGTAGGGGATCAGCCCCAGCATTTT.

Only a few counts were recorded for this clone. This chain uses TRBV7-9 with TRBJ1-2; no clear D. CDR3 length equals 14 residues. The V gene lost 1 base and the J gene lost 5 bases, with 11 bases spanning the gap. From germline, CDR1 is SEHNR and CDR2 FQNEAQ (reference sequence). This CDR3 reads CASSLVQNQYGYTF. The DNA of the CDR3 is TGTGCCAGCAGCTTAGTTCAGAACCAGTATGGCTACACCTTC.

The rearrangement joins TRBV11-2 to TRBJ1-4; a possible D gene is TRBD1 (5 bases). The CDR3 length is 15 residues. Trimming removed 5 bases at V and 7 bases at J, with 17 bases between. The germline V gene encodes CDR1 SGHAT and CDR2 FQNNGV. The CDR3 spells CASSRRDGSSEKLFF. CDR3 DNA sequence: TGTGCCAGCAGCAGGCGGGACGGCTCCAGTGAAAAACTGTTTTTT.

This clone was observed a single time. This rearrangement joins TRBV7-9 to TRBJ1-2; tentatively, D is TRBD1 (5 bases). Deletions cut 1 base from V and 6 bases from J, with 12 bases between. Germline CDR1 and CDR2: SEHNR and FQNEAQ (reference sequence). The CDR3 covers 14 residues. CDR3 residues: CASSLDWGVDGYTF. CDR3 coding DNA: TGTGCCAGCAGCTTAGATTGGGGGGTCGATGGCTACACCTTC. The full variable domain, with the rest looked up from reference TRBV7-9 and TRBJ1-2, is DTGVSQNPRHKITKRGQNVTFRCDPISEHNRLYWYRQTLGQGPEFLTYFQNEAQLEKSRLLSDRFSAERPKGSFSTLEIQRTEQGDSAMYLCASSLDWGVDGYTFGSGTRLTVV.

The CDR3 region is CASSIGTYYEQYF. CDR3 bases: TGTGCCAGCAGTATCGGGACTTACTACGAGCAGTACTTC. The chain links TRBV28 to TRBJ2-5; TRBD2 is a possible D gene (6 bases). TRBJ2-7 explains the end of the DNA better; the J call may be wrong. The CDR3 has 13 residues. Germline lookup yields CDR1 MDHEN and CDR2 SYDVKM.

The chain joins TRBV7-9 to TRBJ1-1; unclear D gene. Germline V gene sequence: CDR1 SEHNR, CDR2 FQNEAQ (reference sequence). CDR3 length: 15 amino acids. The V gene lost 5 bases and the J gene lost 4 bases, with 17 bases spanning the gap. CDR3 amino acids: CASSARAPRGTEAFF. The DNA of the CDR3 is TGTGCCAGCAGCGCCCGGGCCCCACGGGGCACTGAAGCTTTCTTT.

The V and J genes are TRBV28 and TRBJ1-4; tentatively, D is TRBD1 (5 bases). Germline CDR1 MDHEN, CDR2 SYDVKM. The CDR3 runs to 14 residues. Trimming took 1 base from V and 4 from J, leaving 7 bases between them. This chain's CDR3 is CASSLYRHNEKLFF. The CDR3 coding sequence is TGTGCCAGCAGTTTATACAGGCATAATGAAAAACTGTTTTTT.

J is TRBJ1-2 and V is TRBV19; 8 positions match TRBD1. Germline-derived CDR1 and CDR2 are LNHDA and SQIVND (reference sequence). The CDR3 spans 14 residues. V gave up 7 bases and J gave up 5 bases; unmatched junction bases: 9. The CDR3 bases are TGTGCCAGTACGGAGCAGGGGGCCCTATATGGCTACACCTTC. Protein sequence: CASTEQGALYGYTF.

This chain connects TRBV14 to TRBJ2-7, with unresolved D. The germline CDR1 and CDR2 sequences are SGHDN and FVKESK. The CDR3 runs 13 residues. V dropped 4 bases and J dropped 4 bases, with 11 bases sitting between them. The CDR3 protein is CASSPRLGYEQYF. The CDR3, as DNA: TGTGCCAGCAGCCCCAGGTTGGGTTACGAGCAGTACTTC.

This chain joins TRBV11-3 and TRBJ2-1, with D possibly being TRBD2 (6 bases). Germline V lookup: CDR1 SGHNT, CDR2 YENEEA. This CDR3 is built from 13 residues. V lost 4 bases to trimming and J lost 9 bases, with 13 bases between them. The CDR3 region has the DNA TGTGCCAGCAGCTCTCGGGGGTCGGGTGAGCAGTTCTTC. Its protein is CASSSRGSGEQFF.

The V and J genes are TRBV30 and TRBJ1-3; no firm D call. V lost 4 bases to trimming and J lost 0 bases, with 7 bases between them. The CDR3 runs 13 residues. The germline gives CDR1 GTSNPN, CDR2 SVGIG (reference sequence). CDR3 in DNA: TGTGCCTGGACATCCAACTCTGGAAACACCATATATTTT. Translating it yields CAWTSNSGNTIYF.